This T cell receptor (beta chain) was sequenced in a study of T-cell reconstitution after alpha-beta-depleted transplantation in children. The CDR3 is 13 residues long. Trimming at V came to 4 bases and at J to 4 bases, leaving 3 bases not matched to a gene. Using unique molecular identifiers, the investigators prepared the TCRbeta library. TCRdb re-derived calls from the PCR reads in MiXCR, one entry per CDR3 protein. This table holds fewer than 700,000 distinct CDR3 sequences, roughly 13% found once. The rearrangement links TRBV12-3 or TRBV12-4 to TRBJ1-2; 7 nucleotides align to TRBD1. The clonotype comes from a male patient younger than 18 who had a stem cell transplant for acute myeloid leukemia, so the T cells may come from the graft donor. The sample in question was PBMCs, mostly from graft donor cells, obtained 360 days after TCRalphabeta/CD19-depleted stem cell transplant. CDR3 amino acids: CASSSSGGYGYTF. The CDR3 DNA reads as TGTGCCAGCAGTTCCTCAGGGGGCTATGGCTACACCTTC.